This T cell receptor (beta chain) was observed in a study of cytomegalovirus exposure and HLA in healthy donors. Study context: In a previous analysis, nearly 120 million unique TCR beta sequences were found from some 180 million T cells. Study observations and caveats: Indistinguishable V segments, including TRBV6-2 and TRBV6-3, were excluded.

Worth noting for this clone: No antigen is known for it.

The CDR3 length is 17 residues. Germline V gene sequence: CDR1 MNHNS, CDR2 SASEGT. Primers included in the PCR were 60 Vbeta and 13 Jbeta primers. TCRdb's copy holds only in-frame clones and misses some; the assay was immunoSEQ multiplex PCR. The sample yields more than 150,000 clones, roughly nine tenths seen once. Specimen: PBMCs. V usage is TRBV6-1 and J usage is TRBJ2-5, with 7 positions matching TRBD2. The end of the DNA fits TRBJ2-7 better, so the J call may be wrong. The origin of this receptor is a girl less than two years old in good health and CMV-seronegative. The CDR3 loop is CASSDVAGVHISGEQYF. In nucleotides, the CDR3 is TGTGCCAGCAGTGATGTAGCGGGCGTTCATATCTCAGGCGAGCAGTACTTC.